These 20 T cell receptor beta chains were sequenced from one sample in a study of T cell responses to AZD1222 COVID-19 vaccine. Clones were sequenced by immunoSEQ multiplex PCR, and TCRdb holds only the in-frame ones, with some missing. Among tens of thousands of clones listed, about four fifths were seen once. Sequenced material: peripheral blood, taken 28 days after the second AZD1222 dose. These receptors were collected from an adult who received the AZD1222 COVID-19 vaccine.

This clone was observed a single time. The chain is built from TRBV18 and TRBJ2-3; D remains ambiguous. The CDR3 is 15 residues long. CDR1 KGHSH and CDR2 LQKENI come from the germline V gene. V lost 0 bases and J 6 bases, leaving 13 bases between the germline ends. This CDR3 is CASSPPAAAFDTQYF. In DNA form, the CDR3 reads TGTGCCAGCTCACCACCGGCGGCAGCTTTTGATACGCAGTATTTT.

The J gene is TRBJ1-4, the V gene TRBV15; no definite D call. Germline CDR1 and CDR2: LNHNV and YYDKDF (reference sequence). The CDR3 has 16 residues. V shed 1 base and J shed 0 bases, with 9 bases lying between them. DNA of the CDR3: TGTGCCACCAGCAGAGCCCCGACAACAACTAATGAAAAACTGTTTTTT. Translated: CATSRAPTTTNEKLFF. Supplemented by reference TRBV15 and TRBJ1-4, the full variable domain reads DAMVIQNPRYQVTQFGKPVTLSCSQTLNHNVMYWYQQKSSQAPKLLFHYYDKDFNNEADTPDNFQSRRPNTSFCFLDIRSPGLGDTAMYLCATSRAPTTTNEKLFFGSGTQLSVL.

V is TRBV4-2 and J is TRBJ2-1; 9 positions agree with TRBD2. CDR1 LGHNA and CDR2 YNFKEQ come from the germline V gene. The CDR3 has 17 amino acids. The trim removed 3 bases at V and 2 bases at J, leaving 8 bases unmatched. The CDR3 protein is CASSHEPIAGAYNEQFF. CDR3 nucleotides: TGTGCCAGCAGCCATGAACCAATAGCGGGAGCCTACAATGAGCAGTTCTTC.

The chain combines TRBV7-2 with TRBJ1-2; no firm D call. Germline lookup yields CDR1 SGHTA and CDR2 FQGNSA. V lost 6 bases to trimming and J lost 4 bases, with 9 bases between them. The CDR3 is made up of 12 amino acids. The CDR3 region is CASSLVGYGYTF. DNA for the CDR3: TGTGCCAGCAGTCTAGTCGGCTATGGCTACACCTTC. Full variable domain (remainder filled in from reference TRBV7-2 and TRBJ1-2): GAGVSQSPSNKVTEKGKDVELRCDPISGHTALYWYRQSLGQGLEFLIYFQGNSAPDKSGLPSDRFSAERTGGSVSTLTIQRTQQEDSAVYLCASSLVGYGYTFGSGTRLTVV.

The chain has TRBV30 and TRBJ1-4, with 9 bases lining up with TRBD1. The germline V gene has CDR1 GTSNPN and CDR2 SVGIG (reference sequence). The CDR3 contains 14 residues. V gave up 1 base and J gave up 7 bases; unmatched junction bases: 4. CDR3 in DNA: TGTGCCTGGAGTGGGGGACAGGGTGGTGAAAAACTGTTTTTT. Its protein product is CAWSGGQGGEKLFF.

The V gene is TRBV19, the J gene TRBJ1-5, with D maybe TRBD1 (5 bases). V was clipped by 7 bases and J by 7 bases, with 20 bases between them. CDR3 length: 15 residues. In germline, CDR1 is LNHDA, CDR2 SQIVND (reference sequence). The CDR3 spells CASIGWRGGGQPQHF. Written as DNA, the CDR3 is TGTGCCAGTATAGGGTGGAGGGGAGGTGGACAGCCCCAGCATTTT. Based on the CDR3 plus reference TRBV19 and TRBJ1-5, the full variable domain is DGGITQSPKYLFRKEGQNVTLSCEQNLNHDAMYWYRQDPGQGLRLIYYSQIVNDFQKGDIAEGYSVSREKKESFPLTVTSAQKNPTAFYLCASIGWRGGGQPQHFGDGTRLSIL.

This chain connects TRBV3-1 (or the pseudogene TRBV3-2) to TRBJ2-4, with D perhaps matching TRBD2 (6 bases). Germline lookup yields CDR1 LGHDT and CDR2 YNNKEL (reference sequence). Trimming took off 3 bases at V and 6 bases at J, with 15 bases between the two ends. The CDR3 has 15 amino acids. This chain's CDR3 is CASSQRGSVGNIQYF. CDR3 DNA: TGTGCCAGCAGCCAGCGGGGAAGCGTGGGAAACATTCAGTACTTC.

This chain uses TRBV11-2 with TRBJ2-7, with 7 bases lining up with TRBD2. There are 14 residues in the CDR3. Losses at the gene ends were 1 base for V and 3 bases for J; bases not matched to a gene: 3. Germline-derived CDR1 and CDR2 are SGHAT and FQNNGV. The CDR3 DNA reads TGTGCCAGCAGCTTAGGGCTAGCGGACTACGAGCAGTACTTC. As protein: CASSLGLADYEQYF.

The CDR3 spells CASSLFSYNSPLHF. CDR3 coding DNA: TGTGCCAGCAGTTTATTTTCCTATAATTCACCCCTCCACTTT. The V gene is TRBV27, the J gene TRBJ1-6; D remains unclear. With 1 base removed from V and 1 base from J, the gap between germline ends came to 2 bases. This CDR3 comprises 14 residues. Per germline, CDR1 MNHEY and CDR2 SMNVEV (reference sequence).

The chain combines TRBV19 with TRBJ2-7, with D possibly being TRBD1 (5 bases). Germline-derived CDR1 and CDR2 are LNHDA and SQIVND (reference sequence). CDR3 length equals 13 residues. Trimming took off 3 bases at V and 7 bases at J, with 13 bases between the two ends. The CDR3 DNA is TGTGCCAGTAGTATGAGCAGGGTCGAGGAGCAGTACTTC. This codes for CASSMSRVEEQYF.

This clone was recorded once. The gene calls are TRBV7-3 and TRBJ2-1; 11 nucleotides align to TRBD2. The germline V gene has CDR1 SGHTA and CDR2 FQGTGA. The CDR3 spans 16 residues. The V and J ends lost 6 bases and 0 bases, in that order; junction bases with no gene match: 4. CDR3 protein: CASSSSGGDSYNEQFF. CDR3 DNA sequence: TGTGCCAGCAGTAGTAGCGGGGGGGACTCCTACAATGAGCAGTTCTTC.

The chain employs TRBV5-1 and TRBJ2-3, with D possibly matching TRBD1 (6 bases). The CDR3 has 15 amino acids. V lost 0 bases and J 2 bases, leaving 10 bases between the germline ends. Germline CDR1 reads SGHRS; CDR2 reads YFSETQ. CDR3 bases: TGCGCCAGCAGCTTGGGACAGGCCTACACAGATACGCAGTATTTT. Translation: CASSLGQAYTDTQYF. Filled out from reference TRBV5-1 and TRBJ2-3, the complete variable domain reads KAGVTQTPRYLIKTRGQQVTLSCSPISGHRSVSWYQQTPGQGLQFLFEYFSETQRNKGNFPGRFSGRQFSNSRSEMNVSTLELGDSALYLCASSLGQAYTDTQYFGPGTRLTVL.

The chain combines TRBV3-1 (or the pseudogene TRBV3-2) with TRBJ2-7, with 12 bases fitting TRBD2. J was trimmed by 1 base and V by 3 bases; bases with no gene match: 7. The CDR3 loop spans 17 amino acids. Per the germline V gene, CDR1 is LGHDT and CDR2 is YNNKEL (reference sequence). As DNA, the CDR3 is TGTGCCAGCAGCCATGGGGTCGGGACTAGCGGGTCCTACGAGCAGTACTTC. This translates into CASSHGVGTSGSYEQYF.

There are a few counts of this clone. The gene calls are TRBV7-9 and TRBJ1-4; the match to TRBD1 covers 7 bases. Germline V gene lookup returns CDR1 SEHNR and CDR2 FQNEAQ (reference sequence). V trimming: 4 bases; J trimming: 3 bases; junction bases outside the gene matches: 8. The CDR3 consists of 16 residues. CDR3 nucleotide sequence: TGTGCCAGCAGCTCAAACCCGGGACAGCCTAATGAAAAACTGTTTTTT. It yields the protein CASSSNPGQPNEKLFF.

The CDR3 DNA sequence: TGTGCCAGCAGCCAGTTGTGGCAAGAGACCCAGTACTTC. It translates to CASSQLWQETQYF. The chain is built from TRBV6-5 and TRBJ2-5, with D unclear. The V and J ends lost 6 bases and 2 bases respectively, with 10 bases between them. The CDR3 contains 13 residues. The germline gives CDR1 MNHEY, CDR2 SVGAGI.

The chain is built from TRBV27 and TRBJ2-7; 8 nucleotides match TRBD2. This CDR3 region has 17 residues. Germline CDR1 is MNHEY and CDR2 is SMNVEV (reference sequence). The V segment lost 8 bases and the J segment 2 bases; nucleotides outside the gene matches: 17. DNA for the CDR3: TGTGCCAGCCGATGGGCTGGAGACGGGAGGGATCCCTACGAGCAGTACTTC. Its translation is CASRWAGDGRDPYEQYF.

J is TRBJ1-6 and V is TRBV6-6, with 9 bases fitting TRBD1. CDR3 length: 15 residues. Losses at the gene ends were 7 bases for V and 9 bases for J; bases not matched to a gene: 10. Germline V gene data show CDR1 as MNHNY and CDR2 as SVGAGI (reference sequence). The CDR3 DNA reads as TGTGCCAGCAACCAAAGGACAGGGGAAGGTTCACCCCTCCACTTT. Translation: CASNQRTGEGSPLHF.

The chain recombines TRBV27 with TRBJ2-5; 7 bases fit TRBD1. Germline lookup yields CDR1 MNHEY and CDR2 SMNVEV (reference sequence). Trimming cost V 0 bases and J 3 bases; bases outside gene matches: 1. The CDR3 runs 14 residues. CDR3 in DNA: TGTGCCAGCAGTTTATCGGGGACAGAAGAGACCCAGTACTTC. It is translated as CASSLSGTEETQYF.

The rearrangement joins TRBV5-1 to TRBJ2-3, with 9 bases matching TRBD2. CDR1 and CDR2 from the germline V gene are SGHRS and YFSETQ. Trimming at V came to 0 bases and at J to 6 bases, leaving 5 bases not matched to a gene. CDR3 length: 15 amino acids. CDR3 bases: TGCGCCAGCAGCTTGGATTTAGCGGGAGCCGATACGCAGTATTTT. Translating gives CASSLDLAGADTQYF.

The chain uses TRBV7-9 and TRBJ2-1; TRBD2 matches at 8 bases. There are 13 residues in the CDR3. J was trimmed by 9 bases and V by 4 bases; bases with no gene match: 5. CDR1 is SEHNR and CDR2 is FQNEAQ in the germline V gene (reference sequence). CDR3 protein: CASSSLAVREQFF. Here the CDR3 DNA reads TGTGCCAGCAGCTCACTAGCGGTTCGTGAGCAGTTCTTC.